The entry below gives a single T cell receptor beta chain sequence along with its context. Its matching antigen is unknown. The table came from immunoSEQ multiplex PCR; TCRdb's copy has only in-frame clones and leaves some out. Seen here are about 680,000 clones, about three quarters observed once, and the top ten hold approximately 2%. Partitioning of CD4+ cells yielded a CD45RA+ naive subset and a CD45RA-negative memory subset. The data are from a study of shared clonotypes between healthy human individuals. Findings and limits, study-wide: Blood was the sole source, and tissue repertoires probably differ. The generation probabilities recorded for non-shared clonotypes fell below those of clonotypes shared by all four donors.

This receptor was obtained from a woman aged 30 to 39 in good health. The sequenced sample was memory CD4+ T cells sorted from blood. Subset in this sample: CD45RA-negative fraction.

CDR3 nucleotides: TGTGCCAGCAGCGTAGGGGCTAGTTCGGGAGAGGCAGATACGCAGTATTTT. This codes for CASSVGASSGEADTQYF. The V call is TRBV9, the J call TRBJ2-3; D is perhaps TRBD2 (6 bases). The CDR3 is 17 residues long. Germline values: CDR1 SGDLS, CDR2 YYNGEE. V lost 0 bases and J lost 4, with 18 bases in between.